This entry features one T cell receptor beta chain sequence. The specificity of this receptor is unknown. No base quality information exists; no much larger clone differs at one position. The immunoSEQ Assay, a bias-controlled multiplex PCR, was used to amplify TCRbeta CDR3 regions from genomic DNA. On the study's bioinformatics: The number of nucleated cells in each sample was estimated from the amplification of reference gene primers within the assay. Sequence reads were collapsed and filtered to measure the absolute abundance of every unique TCRbeta CDR3 rearrangement. For each sample, productive Simpson clonality was calculated as the square root of Simpson's diversity index across productive rearrangements. The table was pulled from immuneACCESS by TCRdb, which kept in-frame rearrangements only. Such tables lose some clones; where checked, under half of the loss comes from unresolved V genes, and the rest has no known cause. V and J calls and clone size come straight from that table; D and trimming were deduced from the DNA. The table for this sample lists 110,000 or so clones; around 85% of them were counted only once. 10% to 15% of the sample comes from the top ten.

Each collaborating institution followed its own protocols to collect whole blood in K2EDTA tubes. For TCRbeta analysis, collaborators shipped samples as frozen whole blood, isolated PBMCs, or DNA extracted from either of those sample types. Via the germline V gene (reference sequence), CDR1 is MNHNY and CDR2 SVGAGI. Trimming at the junction amounts to 0 bases on V and 8 bases on J, and the germline ends lie 8 bases apart. There are 13 amino acids in the CDR3, from cysteine to phenylalanine inclusive. Only the CDR3 portion is preserved as DNA: 39 bases, with reading frame beginning at the first base. These data originate in a study of blood T cell repertoires in COVID-19 (dated by TCRdb to between 2020 and 2021). Regarding the complete study: Samples covering the acute and convalescent phases of COVID-19 were provided by collaborators in the United States, Italy and Spain. The repertoires were made available in a free public database intended to serve as a resource for research on the immune response to SARS-CoV-2. Samples came from the ongoing ImmuneRACE study (first 160 participants) plus 1,254 subjects from 6 global collaborators. The prospective study material was composed of cDNA or gDNA derived from T cells, B-cell-depleted T cells, or PBMCs. Sample metadata almost always included a de-identified subject ID, COVID-19 status, age in years and sex. Subjects who had been exposed to COVID-19, were actively infected with it, or had recovered from it provided the deeply sampled blood TCRbeta repertoires that made up the dataset. Where available, HLA class I and class II types were obtained from metadata supplied by the sample provider rather than from assay-based typing. Broader findings and caveats from the paper: How much clinical and demographic metadata was included differed by source and by participant, and the metadata was provided uncurated.

The V and J genes are TRBV6-6 and TRBJ2-1, with no confidently assigned D gene. This TCR derives from a human donor in a cohort sampled during active COVID-19. Sample: peripheral blood. The nucleotide sequence is TGTGCCAGCAGTTACTCGCCAGGCCATGAGCAGTTCTTC. Its coded protein is CASSYSPGHEQFF.